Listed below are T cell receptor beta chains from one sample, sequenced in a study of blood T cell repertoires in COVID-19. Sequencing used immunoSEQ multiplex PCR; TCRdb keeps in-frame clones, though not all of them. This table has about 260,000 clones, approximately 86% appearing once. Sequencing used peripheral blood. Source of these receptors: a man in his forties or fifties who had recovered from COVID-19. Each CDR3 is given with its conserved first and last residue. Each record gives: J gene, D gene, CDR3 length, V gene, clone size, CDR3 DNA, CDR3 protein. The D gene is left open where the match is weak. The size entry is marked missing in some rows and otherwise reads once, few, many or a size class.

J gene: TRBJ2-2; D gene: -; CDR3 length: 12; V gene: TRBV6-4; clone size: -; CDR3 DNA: TGTGCCAGCGCGGGGTACACCGGGGAGCTGTTTTTT; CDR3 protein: CASAGYTGELFF
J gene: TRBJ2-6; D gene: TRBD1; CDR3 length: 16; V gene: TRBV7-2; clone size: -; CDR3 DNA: TGTGCCAGCAGCCAGGACAGGGTTGCTGGGGCCAACGTCCTGACTTTC; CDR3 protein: CASSQDRVAGANVLTF
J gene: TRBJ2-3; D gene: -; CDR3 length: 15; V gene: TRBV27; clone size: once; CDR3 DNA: TGTGCCAGCAGTCCAACACGACTGGCCACAGATACGCAGTATTTT; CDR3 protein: CASSPTRLATDTQYF
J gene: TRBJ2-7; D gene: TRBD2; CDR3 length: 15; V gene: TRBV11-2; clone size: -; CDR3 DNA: TGTGCCAGCAGCAAACTAGCGGGAGGGCCATACGAGCAGTACTTC; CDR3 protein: CASSKLAGGPYEQYF
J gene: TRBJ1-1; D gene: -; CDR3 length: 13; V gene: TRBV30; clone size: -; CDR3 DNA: TGTGCCTGGAGTGTACTAAAGGACACTGAAGCTTTCTTT; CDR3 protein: CAWSVLKDTEAFF
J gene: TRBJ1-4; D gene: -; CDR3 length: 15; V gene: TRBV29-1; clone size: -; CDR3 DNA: TGCAGCGTTGAAGCACGGGACTCGTCGCGGGAAAAACTGTTTTTT; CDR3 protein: CSVEARDSSREKLFF
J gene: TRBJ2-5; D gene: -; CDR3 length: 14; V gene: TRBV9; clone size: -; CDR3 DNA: TGTGCCAGCAGCGTAGGGGGGCAGGAAGAGACCCAGTACTTC; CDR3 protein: CASSVGGQEETQYF
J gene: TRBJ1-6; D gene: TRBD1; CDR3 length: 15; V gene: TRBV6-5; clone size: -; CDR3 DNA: TGTGCCAGCAGACAGGGGACGGTGACTAATTCACCCCTCCACTTT; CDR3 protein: CASRQGTVTNSPLHF
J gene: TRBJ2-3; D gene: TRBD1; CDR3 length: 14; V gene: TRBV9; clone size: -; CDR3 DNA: TGTGCCAGCAGCGACAGGGGTAGCACAGATACGCAGTATTTT; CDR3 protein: CASSDRGSTDTQYF
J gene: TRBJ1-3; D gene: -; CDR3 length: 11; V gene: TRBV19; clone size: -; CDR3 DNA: TGTGCCAGTAGTATACAGGACACGATCTATTTT; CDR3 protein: CASSIQDTIYF
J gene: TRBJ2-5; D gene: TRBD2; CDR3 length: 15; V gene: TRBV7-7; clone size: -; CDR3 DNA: TGTGCCAGCAGCTTAGGTCCCTCAGCGGGGGAGACCCAGTACTTC; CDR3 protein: CASSLGPSAGETQYF
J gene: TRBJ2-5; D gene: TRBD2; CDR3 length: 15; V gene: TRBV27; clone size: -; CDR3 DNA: TGTGCCAGCAGCACCGGACTAGCGGGAGATGAGACCCAGTACTTC; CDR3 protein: CASSTGLAGDETQYF
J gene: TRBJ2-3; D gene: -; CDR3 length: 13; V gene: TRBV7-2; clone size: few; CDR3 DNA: TGTGCCAGCAGCCCACAGGGGAGGGATACGCAGTATTTT; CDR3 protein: CASSPQGRDTQYF
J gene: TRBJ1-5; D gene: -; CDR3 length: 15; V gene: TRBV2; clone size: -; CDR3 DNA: TGTGCCAGCAGTGAAGCGGGAGGAGGCAATCAGCCCCAGCATTTT; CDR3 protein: CASSEAGGGNQPQHF
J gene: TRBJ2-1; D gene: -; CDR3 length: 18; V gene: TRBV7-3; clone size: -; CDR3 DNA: TGTGCCAGCAGCCAATACCGGGACTCCTTAAGCTCCTACAATGAGCAGTTCTTC; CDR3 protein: CASSQYRDSLSSYNEQFF
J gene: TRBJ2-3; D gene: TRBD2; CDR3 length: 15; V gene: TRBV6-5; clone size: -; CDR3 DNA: TGTGCCAGCAGGGGTAGACTAGCGGGGTCAGATACGCAGTATTTT; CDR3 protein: CASRGRLAGSDTQYF